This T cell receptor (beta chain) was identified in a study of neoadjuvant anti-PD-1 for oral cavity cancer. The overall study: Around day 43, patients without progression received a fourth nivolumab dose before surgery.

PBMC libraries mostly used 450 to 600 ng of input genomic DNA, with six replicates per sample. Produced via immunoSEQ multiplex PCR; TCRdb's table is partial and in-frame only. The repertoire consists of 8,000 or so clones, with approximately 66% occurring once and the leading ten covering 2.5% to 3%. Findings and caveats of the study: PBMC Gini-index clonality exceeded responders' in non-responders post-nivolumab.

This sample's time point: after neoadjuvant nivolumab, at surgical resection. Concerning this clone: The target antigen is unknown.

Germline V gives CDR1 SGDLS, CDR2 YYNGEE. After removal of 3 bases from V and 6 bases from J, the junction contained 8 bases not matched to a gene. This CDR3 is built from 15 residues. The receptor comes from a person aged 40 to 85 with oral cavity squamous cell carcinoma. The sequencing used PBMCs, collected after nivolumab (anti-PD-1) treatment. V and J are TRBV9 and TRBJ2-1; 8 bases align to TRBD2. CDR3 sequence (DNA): TGTGCCAGCAGCGGAGGGGCTAGCGGGTTCAATGAGCAGTTCTTC. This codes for CASSGGASGFNEQFF. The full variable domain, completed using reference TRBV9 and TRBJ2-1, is DSGVTQTPKHLITATGQRVTLRCSPRSGDLSVYWYQQSLDQGLQFLIQYYNGEERAKGNILERFSAQQFPDLHSELNLSSLELGDSALYFCASSGGASGFNEQFFGPGTRLTVL.